One sample yielded the 21 T cell receptor beta chains listed below, sequenced in a study of regulatory T cells in long-lasting Graves disease. CDR3 regions were amplified by Arm-PCR using iRepertoire HTBI primers to build TCR beta libraries. Via MiXCR, TCRdb re-called the multiplex PCR reads, giving one row per CDR3 protein. The sample records 360,000 or so distinct CDR3 sequences, approximately 15% being singletons. Indicated time point: newly diagnosed GD, antithyroid drugs for less than 3 months. The TCR library was prepared using RNA isolated from PBMCs. This sample also appeared in a second study, on T cells in Graves' hyperthyroidism and ophthalmopathy.

The sequences come from peripheral blood mononuclear cells (PBMCs), collected at new diagnosis, from a patient treated with antithyroid drugs. The receptors shown here come from a man between 40 and 49 years old with Graves disease.

In its sample, this clonotype was seen many times. The chain couples TRBV20-1 to TRBJ2-3; D is perhaps TRBD1 or TRBD2 (5 bases each). Trimming cost V 5 bases and J 3 bases, with 15 bases left between them. The CDR3 extends over 14 amino acids. CDR1 DFQATT and CDR2 SNEGSKA come from the germline V gene (reference sequence). CDR3 amino acids: CSADARGATDTQYF. CDR3 DNA sequence: TGCAGTGCTGACGCGAGGGGCGCGACAGATACGCAGTATTTT.

The CDR3 DNA reads TGTGCCATCAGTGACTTGCGGACCACAGATACGCAGTATTTT. Protein: CAISDLRTTDTQYF. The chain carries TRBV10-3 and TRBJ2-3, with no clear D. CDR3 length equals 14 residues. Germline V gives CDR1 ENHRY, CDR2 SYGVKD. The V and J ends lost 3 bases and 2 bases respectively, with 9 bases between them.

This clonotype was recorded many times. V is TRBV28 and J is TRBJ1-5; D not resolved. V was trimmed by 7 bases and J by 7 bases, leaving 14 bases between them. The CDR3 is 13 amino acids. From germline, CDR1 is MDHEN and CDR2 SYDVKM. CDR3 protein: CASNREMNQPQHF. DNA of the CDR3: TGTGCCAGCAATAGGGAAATGAACCAGCCCCAGCATTTT. The variable domain in full, completed from reference TRBV28 and TRBJ1-5, reads DVKVTQSSRYLVKRTGEKVFLECVQDMDHENMFWYRQDPGLGLRLIYFSYDVKMKEKGDIPEGYSVSREKKERFSLILESASTNQTSMYLCASNREMNQPQHFGDGTRLSIL.

This clonotype was observed a handful of times. A much larger clone differs from this one at a single base, so this may be a read error. The chain links TRBV5-1 to TRBJ1-3, with 9 bases fitting TRBD1. This CDR3 region has 17 residues. Germline lookup yields CDR1 SGHRS and CDR2 YFSETQ. Unmatched junction bases numbered 11, after V lost 7 bases and J lost 0 bases. As DNA, the CDR3 is TGCGCCAGCGGCCGGGAGGGGACAGGGAACTCTGGAAACACCATATATTTT. The encoded protein is CASGREGTGNSGNTIYF.

This clonotype was seen ten or more times. The V call is TRBV6-5, the J call TRBJ2-1, with D perhaps TRBD1 (6 bases). Germline CDR1 and CDR2: MNHEY and SVGAGI. There are 14 residues in the CDR3. V gave up 4 bases and J gave up 7 bases, with 14 bases separating them. The CDR3 DNA sequence: TGTGCCAGCAGTTTACTAGGGGGTGAGAATGAGCAGTTCTTC. This sequence encodes CASSLLGGENEQFF.

The table lists this clonotype with many counts. The junction departs from germline at one end; a sequencing error may be responsible. This chain links TRBV5-1 with TRBJ2-2; maybe TRBD1 (5 bases). Germline CDR1 SGHRS, CDR2 YFSETQ. The CDR3 loop spans 15 amino acids. CDR3 bases: TGTGCCAGCAGCCTTAGGCAGGGGAACACCGGGGAGCTGTTTTTT. Encoded protein: CASSLRQGNTGELFF.

This clonotype showed up many times. This chain joins TRBV18 and TRBJ2-7; D is possibly TRBD2 (6 bases). This CDR3 has 16 amino acids. V was pared by 4 bases and J by 0 bases, with 16 bases between. In germline, CDR1 is KGHSH, CDR2 LQKENI. The CDR3 region is CASSHSPGRSSYEQYF. The CDR3 region has the DNA TGTGCCAGCTCACACTCCCCGGGGAGGAGCTCCTACGAGCAGTACTTC.

In its sample, this clonotype was seen many times. The chain combines TRBV5-1 with TRBJ2-5, with 7 positions matching TRBD1. J was trimmed by 2 bases and V by 4 bases; bases with no gene match: 5. Per germline, CDR1 SGHRS and CDR2 YFSETQ. This CDR3 has 14 residues. CDR3 DNA sequence: TGCGCCAGCAGCATCCAGACAGGGCAAGAGACCCAGTACTTC. Protein sequence: CASSIQTGQETQYF. Complete variable domain (other parts from reference TRBV5-1 and TRBJ2-5): KAGVTQTPRYLIKTRGQQVTLSCSPISGHRSVSWYQQTPGQGLQFLFEYFSETQRNKGNFPGRFSGRQFSNSRSEMNVSTLELGDSALYLCASSIQTGQETQYFGPGTRLLVL.

There are many counts of this clonotype. V is TRBV12-3 or TRBV12-4 and J is TRBJ2-1, with D perhaps matching TRBD1 or TRBD2 (5 bases each). V shed 6 bases and J shed 0 bases, with 12 bases lying between them. The CDR3 runs to 15 residues. CDR3 residues: CASSLWGSSYNEQFF. The CDR3 coding sequence is TGTGCCAGCAGCTTATGGGGGAGCTCCTACAATGAGCAGTTCTTC.

Many counts were recorded for this clonotype. The V call is TRBV28, the J call TRBJ2-5; the D gene is possibly TRBD1 (5 bases). The CDR3 is 14 residues long. V lost 3 bases, J lost 0 bases, and 8 bases lay in between. Looked up from germline, CDR1 is MDHEN and CDR2 is SYDVKM. CDR3 in amino acids: CASSFRQNQETQYF. The CDR3 region has the DNA TGTGCCAGCAGTTTCAGACAGAACCAAGAGACCCAGTACTTC.

The chain uses TRBV30 and TRBJ2-7; 8 bases agree with TRBD1. Germline trimming cut 4 bases from V and 6 bases from J; bases unmatched to any gene: 8. The CDR3 is 13 residues long. Germline CDR1 is GTSNPN and CDR2 is SVGIG (reference sequence). The CDR3: CAWTPGGLGEQYF. DNA for the CDR3: TGTGCCTGGACCCCAGGGGGCCTGGGCGAGCAGTACTTC.

This rearrangement joins TRBV5-1 to TRBJ2-2; D call uncertain. Germline V gene sequence: CDR1 SGHRS, CDR2 YFSETQ. Trimming removed 2 bases from V and 5 bases from J, with 7 bases in between. The CDR3 contains 13 residues. The CDR3 DNA sequence: TGCGCCAGCAGCTTCAGGAAAACCGGGGAGCTGTTTTTT. This gives the protein CASSFRKTGELFF.

At least ten counts were recorded for this clonotype. The chain uses TRBV9 and TRBJ1-6; weak D call: TRBD1 (6 bases). The CDR3 loop spans 16 amino acids. Per the germline V gene, CDR1 is SGDLS and CDR2 is YYNGEE. Trimming cost V 3 bases and J 6 bases, with 16 bases left between them. CDR3 amino acids: CASSAQQGGVNSPLHF. The CDR3 nucleotides read TGTGCCAGCAGCGCCCAACAGGGAGGAGTTAATTCACCCCTCCACTTT.

There are many counts of this clonotype. This rearrangement joins TRBV6-1 to TRBJ2-1, with D maybe TRBD1 (5 bases). Per the germline V gene, CDR1 is MNHNS and CDR2 is SASEGT. V shed 5 bases and J shed 9 bases, with 23 bases lying between them. This CDR3 is built from 16 residues. CDR3 loop: CASSLFRTWETFEQFF. In DNA, the CDR3 is TGTGCCAGCAGTCTTTTTCGGACATGGGAAACATTTGAGCAGTTCTTC.

A note on this clonotype: Being one base from a much bigger clone, this may be a read error. V gene TRBV2 combines with J gene TRBJ2-7; 8 nucleotides match TRBD1. This CDR3 comprises 12 residues. Looked up from germline, CDR1 is SNHLY and CDR2 is FYNNEI. With 10 bases clipped from V and 3 bases from J, the junction kept 5 bases outside the gene matches. The CDR3 loop is CANGQGSYEQYF. CDR3 in DNA: TGTGCCAACGGACAGGGTAGCTACGAGCAGTACTTC.

This clonotype was seen repeatedly, ten times or more. The CDR3 loop is CASSQGPGGANEKLFF. CDR3 sequence (DNA): TGTGCCAGCAGCCAAGGGCCCGGGGGGGCTAATGAAAAACTGTTTTTT. The chain is built from TRBV3-1 and TRBJ1-4; weak D call: TRBD1 (5 bases). The germline V gene encodes CDR1 LGHDT and CDR2 YNNKEL (reference sequence). CDR3 size: 16 residues. The V end was cut by 1 base, the J end by 3 bases, with 12 bases between.

This clonotype came up many times. The rearrangement uses TRBV28 and TRBJ1-1; D is undetermined. The CDR3 totals 14 residues. Trimming took 6 bases from V and 4 from J, leaving 15 bases between them. From germline, CDR1 is MDHEN and CDR2 SYDVKM. Written as DNA, the CDR3 is TGTGCCAGCAGGATGGGAGGGTTGGCCACTGAAGCTTTCTTT. It encodes CASRMGGLATEAFF.

This clonotype was recorded at least ten times. This chain links TRBV7-2 with TRBJ1-1, with TRBD1 matching over 7 bases. CDR3 length equals 14 residues. CDR1 and CDR2 from the germline V gene are SGHTA and FQGNSA. V dropped 2 bases and J dropped 5; count of bases not matched to a gene: 5. The CDR3 protein is CASSLRQGGTEAFF. CDR3 DNA: TGTGCCAGCAGCTTAAGACAGGGTGGAACTGAAGCTTTCTTT.

This clonotype was observed at least ten times. This rearrangement joins TRBV5-1 to TRBJ2-2, with no clear D. CDR1 is SGHRS, CDR2 YFSETQ, per germline. The CDR3 runs to 16 residues. V lost 5 bases and J lost 0, with 14 bases in between. The CDR3 nucleotides are TGCGCCAGCAGATCCCGGCCGGTATCGAACACCGGGGAGCTGTTTTTT. This codes for CASRSRPVSNTGELFF.

The chain combines TRBV7-2 with TRBJ2-7; maybe TRBD2 (6 bases). The CDR3 is 15 residues long. V was shortened by 2 bases and J by 6 bases, with 17 bases between the two germline ends. Germline-derived CDR1 and CDR2 are SGHTA and FQGNSA. The CDR3 sequence: CASSLSWTTPSEQYF. DNA of the CDR3: TGTGCCAGCAGCTTATCGTGGACTACGCCTAGCGAGCAGTACTTC.

The gene calls are TRBV9 and TRBJ2-1; no clear D. Deletions cut 0 bases from V and 0 bases from J, with 7 bases between. The CDR3 totals 15 residues. Germline-derived CDR1 and CDR2 are SGDLS and YYNGEE. CDR3 sequence reads: CASSVEQNSYNEQFF. DNA for the CDR3: TGTGCCAGCAGCGTAGAACAGAACTCCTACAATGAGCAGTTCTTC. Drawing the rest from reference TRBV9 and TRBJ2-1, the complete variable domain is DSGVTQTPKHLITATGQRVTLRCSPRSGDLSVYWYQQSLDQGLQFLIQYYNGEERAKGNILERFSAQQFPDLHSELNLSSLELGDSALYFCASSVEQNSYNEQFFGPGTRLTVL.